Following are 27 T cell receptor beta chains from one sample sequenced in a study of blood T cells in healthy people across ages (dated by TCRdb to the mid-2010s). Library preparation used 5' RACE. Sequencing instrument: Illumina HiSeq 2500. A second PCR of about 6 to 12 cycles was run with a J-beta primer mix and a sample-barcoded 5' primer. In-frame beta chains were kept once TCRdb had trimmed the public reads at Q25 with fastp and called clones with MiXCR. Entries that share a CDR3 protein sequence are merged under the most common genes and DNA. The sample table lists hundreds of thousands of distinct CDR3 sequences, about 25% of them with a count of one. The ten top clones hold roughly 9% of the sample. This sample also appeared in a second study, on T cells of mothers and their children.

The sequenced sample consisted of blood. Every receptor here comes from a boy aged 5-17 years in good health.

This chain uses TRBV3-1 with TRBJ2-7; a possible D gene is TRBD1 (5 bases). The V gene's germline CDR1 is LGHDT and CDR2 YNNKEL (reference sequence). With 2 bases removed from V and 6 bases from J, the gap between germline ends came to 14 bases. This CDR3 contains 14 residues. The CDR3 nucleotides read TGTGCCAGCAGCCAATTGGACACTGGTCGCGAGCAGTACTTC. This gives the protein CASSQLDTGREQYF.

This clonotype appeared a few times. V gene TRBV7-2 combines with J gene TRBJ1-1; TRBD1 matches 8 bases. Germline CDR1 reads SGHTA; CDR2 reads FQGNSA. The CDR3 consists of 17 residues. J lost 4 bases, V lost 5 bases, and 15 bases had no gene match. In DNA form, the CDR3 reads TGTGCCAGCAGCCCCAACCCCCCAGGGGGCGGTTTCACTGAAGCTTTCTTT. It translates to CASSPNPPGGGFTEAFF.

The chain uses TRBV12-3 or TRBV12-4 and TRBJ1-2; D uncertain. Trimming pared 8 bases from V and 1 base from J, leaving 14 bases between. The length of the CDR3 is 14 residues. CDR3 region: CASGHSDLNYGYTF. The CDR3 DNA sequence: TGTGCCAGCGGCCATTCCGACCTTAACTATGGCTACACCTTC.

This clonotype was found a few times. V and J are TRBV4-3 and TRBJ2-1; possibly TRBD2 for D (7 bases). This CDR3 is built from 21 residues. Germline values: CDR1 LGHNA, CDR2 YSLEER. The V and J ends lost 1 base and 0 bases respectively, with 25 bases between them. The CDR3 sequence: CASSQVGGGGLNFSSYNEQFF. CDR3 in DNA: TGCGCCAGCAGCCAAGTGGGAGGGGGGGGCTTAAACTTTAGCTCCTACAATGAGCAGTTCTTC.

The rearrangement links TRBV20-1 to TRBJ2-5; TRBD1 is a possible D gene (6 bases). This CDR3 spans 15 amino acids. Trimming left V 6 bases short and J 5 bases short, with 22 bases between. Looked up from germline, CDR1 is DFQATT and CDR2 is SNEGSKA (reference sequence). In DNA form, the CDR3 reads TGCAGTGCCCAGTATCCAGGGGCCAAGGTGGAGACCCAGTACTTC. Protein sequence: CSAQYPGAKVETQYF.

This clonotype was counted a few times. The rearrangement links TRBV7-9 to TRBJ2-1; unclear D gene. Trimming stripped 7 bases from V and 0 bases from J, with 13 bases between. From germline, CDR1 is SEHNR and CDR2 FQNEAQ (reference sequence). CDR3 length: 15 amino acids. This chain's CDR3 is CASTSRLLSYNEQFF. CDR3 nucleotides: TGTGCCAGCACCTCCAGACTCCTCTCCTACAATGAGCAGTTCTTC.

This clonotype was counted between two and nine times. The CDR3 coding sequence is TGTGCCAGCAGCTTAGTTGCGAGATTAGGACAGGGCGTCACCGGGGAGCTGTTTTTT. Protein product: CASSLVARLGQGVTGELFF. This sequence joins TRBV11-3 and TRBJ2-2; TRBD1 agrees at 8 bases. Looked up from germline, CDR1 is SGHNT and CDR2 is YENEEA. The CDR3 covers 19 residues. V was clipped by 1 base and J by 4 bases; unmatched bases: 14.

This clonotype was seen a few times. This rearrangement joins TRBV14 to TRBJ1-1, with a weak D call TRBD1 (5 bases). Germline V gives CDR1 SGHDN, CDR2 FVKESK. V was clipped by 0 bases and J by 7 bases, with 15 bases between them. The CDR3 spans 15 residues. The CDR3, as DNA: TGTGCCAGCAGCCAAGATATCAGGGTTGGTCATGAAGCTTTCTTT. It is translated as CASSQDIRVGHEAFF.

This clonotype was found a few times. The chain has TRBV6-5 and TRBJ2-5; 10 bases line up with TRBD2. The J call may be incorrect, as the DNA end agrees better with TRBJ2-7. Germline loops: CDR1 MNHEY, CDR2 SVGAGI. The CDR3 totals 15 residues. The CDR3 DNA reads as TGTGCCAGCAGTTATTGGACTAGCGGCCCCTACGAGCAGTACTTC. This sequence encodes CASSYWTSGPYEQYF.

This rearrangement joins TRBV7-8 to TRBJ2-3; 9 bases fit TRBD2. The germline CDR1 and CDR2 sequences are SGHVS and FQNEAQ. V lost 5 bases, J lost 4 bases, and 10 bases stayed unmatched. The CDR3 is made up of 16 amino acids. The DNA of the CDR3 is TGTGCCAGCAGCCAAGATATTAGCGGGAGACCAGATACGCAGTATTTT. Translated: CASSQDISGRPDTQYF.

The CDR3: CASSFTDRNTEAFF. The CDR3 region has the DNA TGTGCCAGCAGCTTTACCGACAGGAACACTGAAGCTTTCTTT. This sequence joins TRBV7-9 and TRBJ1-1; tentatively, D is TRBD1 (5 bases). V was trimmed by 3 bases and J by 1 base, leaving 9 bases between them. The CDR3 is 14 residues long. CDR1 and CDR2 (germline): SEHNR, FQNEAQ (reference sequence).

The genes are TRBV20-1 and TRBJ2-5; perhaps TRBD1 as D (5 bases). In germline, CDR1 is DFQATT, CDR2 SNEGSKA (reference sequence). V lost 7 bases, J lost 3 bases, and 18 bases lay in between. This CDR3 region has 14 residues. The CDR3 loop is CSVTQGAWKETQYF. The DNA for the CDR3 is TGCAGTGTCACCCAAGGGGCTTGGAAAGAGACCCAGTACTTC.

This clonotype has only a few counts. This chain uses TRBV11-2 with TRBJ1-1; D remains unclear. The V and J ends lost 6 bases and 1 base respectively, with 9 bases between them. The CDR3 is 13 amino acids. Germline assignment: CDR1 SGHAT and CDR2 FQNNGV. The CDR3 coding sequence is TGTGCCAGCAGTTCTGGACCGAACACTGAAGCTTTCTTT. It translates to CASSSGPNTEAFF.

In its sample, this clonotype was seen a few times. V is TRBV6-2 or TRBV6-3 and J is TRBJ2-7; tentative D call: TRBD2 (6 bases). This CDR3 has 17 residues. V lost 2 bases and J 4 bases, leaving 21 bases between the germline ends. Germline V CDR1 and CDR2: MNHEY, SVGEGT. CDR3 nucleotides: TGTGCCAGCAGTTACCCCACGGGGGTAGCGGACACATACGAGCAGTACTTC. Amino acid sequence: CASSYPTGVADTYEQYF.

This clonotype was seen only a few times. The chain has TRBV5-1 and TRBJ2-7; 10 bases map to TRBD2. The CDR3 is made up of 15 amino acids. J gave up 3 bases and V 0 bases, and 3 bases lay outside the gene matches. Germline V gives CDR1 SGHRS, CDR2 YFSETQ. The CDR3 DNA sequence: TGCGCCAGCAGCTTGGATAGCGGGAGGAGCTACGAGCAGTACTTC. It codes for CASSLDSGRSYEQYF.

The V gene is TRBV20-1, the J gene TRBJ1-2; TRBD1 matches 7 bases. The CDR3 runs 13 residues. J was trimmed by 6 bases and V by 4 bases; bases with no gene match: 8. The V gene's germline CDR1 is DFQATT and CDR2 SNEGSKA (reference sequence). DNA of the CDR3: TGCAGTGCTACTGACAGGGAATCCCATGGCTACACCTTC. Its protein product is CSATDRESHGYTF.

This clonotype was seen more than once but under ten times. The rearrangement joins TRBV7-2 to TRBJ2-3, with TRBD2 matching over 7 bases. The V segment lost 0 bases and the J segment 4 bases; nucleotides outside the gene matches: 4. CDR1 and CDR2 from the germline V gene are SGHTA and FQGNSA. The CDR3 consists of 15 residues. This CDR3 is CASSLASSGADTQYF. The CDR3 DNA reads TGTGCCAGCAGCTTAGCGTCGAGCGGGGCAGATACGCAGTATTTT.

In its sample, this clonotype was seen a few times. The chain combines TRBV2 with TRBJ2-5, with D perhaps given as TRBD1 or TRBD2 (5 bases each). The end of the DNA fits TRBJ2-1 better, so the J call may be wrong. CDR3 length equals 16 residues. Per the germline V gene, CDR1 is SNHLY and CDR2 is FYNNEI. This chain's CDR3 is CASSSSGTQEKEQQFF. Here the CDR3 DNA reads TGTGCCAGCAGTTCTTCCGGGACCCAGGAAAAGGAGCAGCAGTTCTTC.

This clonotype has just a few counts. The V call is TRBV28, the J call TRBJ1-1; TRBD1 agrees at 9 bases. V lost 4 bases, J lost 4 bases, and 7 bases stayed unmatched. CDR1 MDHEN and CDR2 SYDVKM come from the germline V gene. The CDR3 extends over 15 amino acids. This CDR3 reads CASSSGDRDVTEAFF. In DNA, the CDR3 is TGTGCCAGCAGTTCGGGGGACAGGGATGTCACTGAAGCTTTCTTT. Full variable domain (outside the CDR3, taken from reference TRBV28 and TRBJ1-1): DVKVTQSSRYLVKRTGEKVFLECVQDMDHENMFWYRQDPGLGLRLIYFSYDVKMKEKGDIPEGYSVSREKKERFSLILESASTNQTSMYLCASSSGDRDVTEAFFGQGTRLTVV.

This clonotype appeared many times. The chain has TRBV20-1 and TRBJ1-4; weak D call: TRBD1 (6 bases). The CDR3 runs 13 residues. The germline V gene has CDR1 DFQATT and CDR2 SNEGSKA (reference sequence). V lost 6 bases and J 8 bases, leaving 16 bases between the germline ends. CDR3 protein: CSAQHSGGEKLFF. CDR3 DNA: TGCAGTGCGCAGCACTCCGGGGGCGAAAAACTGTTTTTT.

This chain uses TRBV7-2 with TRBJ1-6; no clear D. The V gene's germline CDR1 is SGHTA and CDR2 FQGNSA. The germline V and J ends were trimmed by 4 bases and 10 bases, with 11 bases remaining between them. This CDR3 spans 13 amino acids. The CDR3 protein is CASSSEPGSPLHF. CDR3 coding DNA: TGTGCCAGCAGCTCCGAACCGGGGTCACCCCTCCACTTT.

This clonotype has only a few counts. CDR3 DNA: TGTGCCAGCAGACCGGGACTAGTAACCTACGAGCAGTACTTC. Translation: CASRPGLVTYEQYF. The chain combines TRBV6-2 or TRBV6-3 with TRBJ2-7; 8 bases line up with TRBD2. CDR1 and CDR2 from the germline V gene are MNHEY and SVGEGT. Trimming cost V 6 bases and J 2 bases; bases outside gene matches: 6. The CDR3 is 14 amino acids.

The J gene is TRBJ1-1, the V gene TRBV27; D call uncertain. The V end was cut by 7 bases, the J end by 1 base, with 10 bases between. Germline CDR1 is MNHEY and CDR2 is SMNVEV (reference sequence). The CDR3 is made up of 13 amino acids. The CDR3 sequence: CASMGLSNTEAFF. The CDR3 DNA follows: TGTGCCAGCATGGGTCTGTCGAACACTGAAGCTTTCTTT.

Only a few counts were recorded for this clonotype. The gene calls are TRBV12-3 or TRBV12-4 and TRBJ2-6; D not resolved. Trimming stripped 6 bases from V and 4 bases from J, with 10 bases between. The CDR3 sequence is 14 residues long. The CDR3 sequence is CASSLLGGANVLTF. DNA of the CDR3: TGTGCCAGCAGCCTCCTGGGAGGGGCCAACGTCCTGACTTTC.

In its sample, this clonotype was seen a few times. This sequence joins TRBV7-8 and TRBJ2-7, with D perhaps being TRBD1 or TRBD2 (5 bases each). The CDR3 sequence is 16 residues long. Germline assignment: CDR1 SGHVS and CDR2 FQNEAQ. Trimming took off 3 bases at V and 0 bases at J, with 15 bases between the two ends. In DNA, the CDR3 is TGTGCCAGCAGCTTTTATCCGGGACCCAACTCCTACGAGCAGTACTTC. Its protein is CASSFYPGPNSYEQYF.

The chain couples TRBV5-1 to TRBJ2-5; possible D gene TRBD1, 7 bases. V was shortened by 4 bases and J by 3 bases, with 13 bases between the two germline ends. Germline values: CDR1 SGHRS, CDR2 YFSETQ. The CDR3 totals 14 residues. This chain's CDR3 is CASSGGTDKETQYF. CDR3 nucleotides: TGCGCCAGCAGCGGAGGGACAGATAAAGAGACCCAGTACTTC.

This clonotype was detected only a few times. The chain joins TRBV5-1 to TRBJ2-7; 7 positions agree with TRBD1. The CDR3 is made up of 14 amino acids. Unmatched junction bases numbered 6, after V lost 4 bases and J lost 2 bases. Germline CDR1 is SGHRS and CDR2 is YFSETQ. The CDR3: CASSTQTGAYEQYF. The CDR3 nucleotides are TGCGCCAGCAGCACCCAAACAGGGGCCTACGAGCAGTACTTC.